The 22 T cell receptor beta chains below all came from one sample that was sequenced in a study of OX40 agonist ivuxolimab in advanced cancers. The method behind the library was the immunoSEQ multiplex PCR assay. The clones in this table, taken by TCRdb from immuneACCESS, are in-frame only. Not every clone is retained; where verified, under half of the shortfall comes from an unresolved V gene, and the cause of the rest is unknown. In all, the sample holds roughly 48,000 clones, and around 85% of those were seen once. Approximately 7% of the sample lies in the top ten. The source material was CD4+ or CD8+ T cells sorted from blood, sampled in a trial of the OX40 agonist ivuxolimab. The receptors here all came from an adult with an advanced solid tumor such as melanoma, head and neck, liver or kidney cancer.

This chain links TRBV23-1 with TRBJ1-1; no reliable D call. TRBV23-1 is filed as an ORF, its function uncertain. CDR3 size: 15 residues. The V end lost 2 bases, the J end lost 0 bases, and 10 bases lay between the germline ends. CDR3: CASSQDKKLNTEAFF. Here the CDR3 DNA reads TGCGCCAGCAGTCAAGACAAGAAATTGAACACTGAAGCTTTCTTT.

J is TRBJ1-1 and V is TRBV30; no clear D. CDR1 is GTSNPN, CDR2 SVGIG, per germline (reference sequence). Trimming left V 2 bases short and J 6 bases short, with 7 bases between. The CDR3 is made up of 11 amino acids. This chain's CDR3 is CAWSPAAEAFF. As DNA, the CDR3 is TGTGCCTGGAGTCCTGCCGCTGAAGCTTTCTTT.

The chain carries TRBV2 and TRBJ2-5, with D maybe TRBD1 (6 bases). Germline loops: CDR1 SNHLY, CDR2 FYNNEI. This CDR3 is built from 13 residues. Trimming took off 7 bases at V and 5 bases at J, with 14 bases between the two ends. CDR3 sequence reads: CASKQGILETQYF. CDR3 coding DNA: TGTGCCAGCAAACAGGGAATCCTCGAGACCCAGTACTTC.

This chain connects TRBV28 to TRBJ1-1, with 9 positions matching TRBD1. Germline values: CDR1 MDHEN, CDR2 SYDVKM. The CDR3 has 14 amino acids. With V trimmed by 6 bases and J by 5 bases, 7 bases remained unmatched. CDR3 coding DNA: TGTGCCAGCAGCTATGACAGGGGGGGGACTGAAGCTTTCTTT. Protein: CASSYDRGGTEAFF.

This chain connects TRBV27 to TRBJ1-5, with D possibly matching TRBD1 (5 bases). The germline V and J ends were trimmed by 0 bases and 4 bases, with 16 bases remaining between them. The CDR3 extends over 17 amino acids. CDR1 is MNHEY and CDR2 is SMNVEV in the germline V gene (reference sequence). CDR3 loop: CASSLSGSGAHNQPQHF. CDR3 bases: TGTGCCAGCAGTTTATCTGGCAGCGGGGCCCATAATCAGCCCCAGCATTTT.

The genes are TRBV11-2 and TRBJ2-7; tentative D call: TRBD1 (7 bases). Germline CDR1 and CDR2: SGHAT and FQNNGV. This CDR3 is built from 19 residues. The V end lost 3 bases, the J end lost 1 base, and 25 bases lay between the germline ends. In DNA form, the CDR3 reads TGTGCCAGCAGCTTCCCGAGCTTCGGGGGATCGACAGGGTCCTACGAGCAGTACTTC. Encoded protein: CASSFPSFGGSTGSYEQYF.

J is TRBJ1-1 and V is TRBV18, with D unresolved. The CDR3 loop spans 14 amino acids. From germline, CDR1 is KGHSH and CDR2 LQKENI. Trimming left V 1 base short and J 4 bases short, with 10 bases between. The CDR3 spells CASSPQGGGTEAFF. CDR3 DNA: TGTGCCAGCTCACCACAGGGAGGCGGCACTGAAGCTTTCTTT.

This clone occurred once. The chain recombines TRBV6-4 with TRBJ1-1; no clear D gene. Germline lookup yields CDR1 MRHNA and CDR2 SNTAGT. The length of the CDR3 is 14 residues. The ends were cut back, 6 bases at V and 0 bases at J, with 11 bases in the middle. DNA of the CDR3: TGTGCCAGCAGCGCCGGGAACTTGAACACTGAAGCTTTCTTT. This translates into CASSAGNLNTEAFF.

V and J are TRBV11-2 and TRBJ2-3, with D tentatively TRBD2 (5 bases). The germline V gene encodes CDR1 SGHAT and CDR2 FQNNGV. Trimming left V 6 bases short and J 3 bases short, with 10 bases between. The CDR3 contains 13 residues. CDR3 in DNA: TGTGCCAGCAGTCGCAGCGGTACAGATACGCAGTATTTT. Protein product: CASSRSGTDTQYF.

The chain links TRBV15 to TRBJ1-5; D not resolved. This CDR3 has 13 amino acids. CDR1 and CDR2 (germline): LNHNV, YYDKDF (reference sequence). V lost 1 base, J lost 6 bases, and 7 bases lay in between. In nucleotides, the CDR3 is TGTGCCACCAGCAGAGGGTTAGGTCAGCCCCAGCATTTT. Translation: CATSRGLGQPQHF.

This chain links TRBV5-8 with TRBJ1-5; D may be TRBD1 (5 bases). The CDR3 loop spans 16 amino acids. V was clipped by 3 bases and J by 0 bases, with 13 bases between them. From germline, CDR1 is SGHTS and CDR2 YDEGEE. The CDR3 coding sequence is TGTGCCAGCAGCTGGGACCTCCATAATAGCAATCAGCCCCAGCATTTT. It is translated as CASSWDLHNSNQPQHF.

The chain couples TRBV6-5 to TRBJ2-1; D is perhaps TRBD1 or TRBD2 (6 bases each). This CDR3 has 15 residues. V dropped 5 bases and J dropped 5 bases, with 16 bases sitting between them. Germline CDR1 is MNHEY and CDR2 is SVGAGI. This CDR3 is CASSPGGTHHNEQFF. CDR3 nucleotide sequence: TGTGCCAGCAGTCCTGGGGGGACACACCACAATGAGCAGTTCTTC.

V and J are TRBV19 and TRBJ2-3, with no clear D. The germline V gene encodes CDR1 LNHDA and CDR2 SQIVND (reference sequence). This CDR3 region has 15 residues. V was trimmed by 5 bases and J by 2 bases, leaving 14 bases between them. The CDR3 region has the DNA TGTGCCAGTAGTCAACCGACGGAACTCACAGATACGCAGTATTTT. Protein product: CASSQPTELTDTQYF. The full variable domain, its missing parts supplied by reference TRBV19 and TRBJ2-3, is DGGITQSPKYLFRKEGQNVTLSCEQNLNHDAMYWYRQDPGQGLRLIYYSQIVNDFQKGDIAEGYSVSREKKESFPLTVTSAQKNPTAFYLCASSQPTELTDTQYFGPGTRLTVL.

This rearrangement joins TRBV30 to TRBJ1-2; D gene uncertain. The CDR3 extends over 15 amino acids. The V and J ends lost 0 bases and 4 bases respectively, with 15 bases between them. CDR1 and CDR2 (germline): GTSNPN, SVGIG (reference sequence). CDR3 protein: CAWSVGEGSPYGYTF. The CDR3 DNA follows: TGTGCCTGGAGTGTAGGCGAGGGTAGCCCCTATGGCTACACCTTC.

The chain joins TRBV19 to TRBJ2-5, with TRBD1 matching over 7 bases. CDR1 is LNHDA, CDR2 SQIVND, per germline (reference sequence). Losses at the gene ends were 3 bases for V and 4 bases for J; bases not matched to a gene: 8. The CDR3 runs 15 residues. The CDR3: CASSMRVQGSETQYF. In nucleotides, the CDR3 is TGTGCCAGTAGTATGCGGGTACAGGGGTCAGAGACCCAGTACTTC.

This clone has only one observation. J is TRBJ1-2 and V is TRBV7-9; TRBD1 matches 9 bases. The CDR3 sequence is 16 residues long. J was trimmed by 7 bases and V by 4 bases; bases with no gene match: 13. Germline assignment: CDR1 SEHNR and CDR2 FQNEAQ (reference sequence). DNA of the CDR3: TGTGCCAGCAGCTCCGGCGGCCCACAGGGGGCGGGTGGCTACACCTTC. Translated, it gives CASSSGGPQGAGGYTF.

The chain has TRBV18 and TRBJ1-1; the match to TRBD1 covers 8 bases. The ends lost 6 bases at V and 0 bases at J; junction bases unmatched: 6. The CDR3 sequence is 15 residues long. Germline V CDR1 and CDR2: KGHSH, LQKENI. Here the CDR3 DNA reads TGTGCCAGCTCTCCGGGACAGGAACTGAACACTGAAGCTTTCTTT. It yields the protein CASSPGQELNTEAFF. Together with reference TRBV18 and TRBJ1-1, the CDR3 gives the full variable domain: NAGVMQNPRHLVRRRGQEARLRCSPMKGHSHVYWYRQLPEEGLKFMVYLQKENIIDESGMPKERFSAEFPKEGPSILRIQQVVRGDSAAYFCASSPGQELNTEAFFGQGTRLTVV.

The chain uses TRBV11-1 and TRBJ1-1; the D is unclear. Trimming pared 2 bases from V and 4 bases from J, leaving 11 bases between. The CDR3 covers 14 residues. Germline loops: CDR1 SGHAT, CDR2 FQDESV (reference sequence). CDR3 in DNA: TGTGCCAGCAGCTTACGAACACCGGCCACTGAAGCTTTCTTT. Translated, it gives CASSLRTPATEAFF.

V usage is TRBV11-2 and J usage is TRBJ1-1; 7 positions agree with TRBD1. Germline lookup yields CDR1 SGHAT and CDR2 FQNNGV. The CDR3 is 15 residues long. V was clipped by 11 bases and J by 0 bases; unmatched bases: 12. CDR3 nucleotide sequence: TGTGCCTGTAATAGGGGGCCGCACATGAACACTGAAGCTTTCTTT. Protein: CACNRGPHMNTEAFF.

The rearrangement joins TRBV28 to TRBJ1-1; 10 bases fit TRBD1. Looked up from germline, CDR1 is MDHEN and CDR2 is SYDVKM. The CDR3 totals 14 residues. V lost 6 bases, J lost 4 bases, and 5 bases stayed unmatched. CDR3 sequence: CASRGTGETTEAFF. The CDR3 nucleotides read TGTGCCAGCAGGGGGACAGGGGAGACCACTGAAGCTTTCTTT.

As DNA, the CDR3 is TGTGCCAGCTTGAGGGACAGGCTTTTTGGCTACACCTTC. It yields the protein CASLRDRLFGYTF. The V and J genes are TRBV2 and TRBJ1-2; 8 bases fit TRBD1. This CDR3 comprises 13 residues. The trim removed 8 bases at V and 7 bases at J, leaving 9 bases unmatched. CDR1 SNHLY and CDR2 FYNNEI come from the germline V gene.

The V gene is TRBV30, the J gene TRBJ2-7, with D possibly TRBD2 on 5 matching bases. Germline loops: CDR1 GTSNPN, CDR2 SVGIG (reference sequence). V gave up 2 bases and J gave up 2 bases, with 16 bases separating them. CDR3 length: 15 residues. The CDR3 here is CAWSQGLDGTYEQYF. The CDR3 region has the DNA TGTGCCTGGAGTCAAGGCTTGGACGGGACCTACGAGCAGTACTTC.